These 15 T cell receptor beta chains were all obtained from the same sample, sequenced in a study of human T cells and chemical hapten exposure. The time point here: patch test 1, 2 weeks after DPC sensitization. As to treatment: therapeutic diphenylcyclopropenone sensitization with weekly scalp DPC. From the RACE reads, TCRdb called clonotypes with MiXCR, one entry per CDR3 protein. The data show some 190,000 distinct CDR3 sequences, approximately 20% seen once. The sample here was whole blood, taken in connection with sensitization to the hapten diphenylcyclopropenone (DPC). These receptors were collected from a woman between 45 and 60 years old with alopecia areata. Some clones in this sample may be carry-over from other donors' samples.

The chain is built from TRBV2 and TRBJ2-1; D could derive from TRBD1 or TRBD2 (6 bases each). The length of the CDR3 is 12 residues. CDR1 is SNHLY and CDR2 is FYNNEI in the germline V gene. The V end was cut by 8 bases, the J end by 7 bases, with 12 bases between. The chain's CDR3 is CASPKGGNEQFF. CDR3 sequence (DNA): TGTGCCAGCCCGAAAGGGGGGAATGAGCAGTTCTTC.

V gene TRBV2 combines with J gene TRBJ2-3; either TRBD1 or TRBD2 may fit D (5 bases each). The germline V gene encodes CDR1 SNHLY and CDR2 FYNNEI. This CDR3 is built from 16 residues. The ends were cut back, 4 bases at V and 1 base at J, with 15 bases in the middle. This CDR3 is CASSARRQGGTDTQYF. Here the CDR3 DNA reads TGTGCCAGCAGTGCGCGTCGGCAGGGAGGCACAGATACGCAGTATTTT.

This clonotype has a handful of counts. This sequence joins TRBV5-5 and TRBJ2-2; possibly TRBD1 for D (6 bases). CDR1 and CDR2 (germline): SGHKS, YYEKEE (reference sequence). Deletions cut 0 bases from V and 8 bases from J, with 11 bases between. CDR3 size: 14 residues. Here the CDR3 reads CASSLVGAQGELFF. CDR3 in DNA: TGTGCCAGCAGCTTGGTGGGGGCGCAAGGGGAGCTGTTTTTT.

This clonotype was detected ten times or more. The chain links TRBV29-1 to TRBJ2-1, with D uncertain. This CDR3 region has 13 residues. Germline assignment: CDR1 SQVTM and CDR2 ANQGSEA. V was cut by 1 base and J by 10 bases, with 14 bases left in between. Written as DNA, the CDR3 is TGCAGCGTTGAAGTAGGTTGGAAGCGAGAGCAGTTCTTC. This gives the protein CSVEVGWKREQFF.

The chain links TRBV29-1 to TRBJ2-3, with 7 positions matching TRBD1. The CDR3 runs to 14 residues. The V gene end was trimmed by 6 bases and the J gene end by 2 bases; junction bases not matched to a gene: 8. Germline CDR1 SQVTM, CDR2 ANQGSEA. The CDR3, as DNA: TGCAGCGTCGAGGGTAGGGGGCACACAGATACGCAGTATTTT. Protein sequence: CSVEGRGHTDTQYF.

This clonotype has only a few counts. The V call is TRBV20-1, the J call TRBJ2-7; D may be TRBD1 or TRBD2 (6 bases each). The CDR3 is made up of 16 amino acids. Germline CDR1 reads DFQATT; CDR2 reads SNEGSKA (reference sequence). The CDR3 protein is CSTPRPGSGASYEQYF. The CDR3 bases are TGCAGCACTCCCCGACCCGGTTCGGGGGCCTCCTACGAGCAGTACTTC.

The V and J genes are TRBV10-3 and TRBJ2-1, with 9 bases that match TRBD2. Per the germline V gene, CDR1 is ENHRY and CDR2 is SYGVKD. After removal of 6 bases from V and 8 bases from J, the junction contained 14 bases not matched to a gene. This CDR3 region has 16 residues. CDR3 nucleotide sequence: TGTGCCATCAGCTCTCCCCTTAGCGGGAGCTTTCATGAGCAGTTCTTC. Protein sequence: CAISSPLSGSFHEQFF.

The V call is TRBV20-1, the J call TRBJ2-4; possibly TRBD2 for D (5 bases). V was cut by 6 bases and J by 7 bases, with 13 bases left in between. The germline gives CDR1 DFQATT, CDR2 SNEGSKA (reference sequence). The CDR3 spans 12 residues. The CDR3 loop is CSAPGGWNIQYF. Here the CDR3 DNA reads TGCAGTGCCCCAGGCGGGTGGAACATTCAGTACTTC.

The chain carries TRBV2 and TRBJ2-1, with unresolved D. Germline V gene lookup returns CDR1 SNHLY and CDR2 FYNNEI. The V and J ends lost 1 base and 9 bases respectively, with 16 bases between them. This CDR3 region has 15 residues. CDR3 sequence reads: CASSEGTAASVEQFF. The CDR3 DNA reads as TGTGCCAGCAGTGAAGGCACCGCGGCCAGTGTTGAGCAGTTCTTC. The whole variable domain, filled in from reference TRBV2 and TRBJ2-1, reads EPEVTQTPSHQVTQMGQEVILRCVPISNHLYFYWYRQILGQKVEFLVSFYNNEISEKSEIFDDQFSVERPDGSNFTLKIRSTKLEDSAMYFCASSEGTAASVEQFFGPGTRLTVL.

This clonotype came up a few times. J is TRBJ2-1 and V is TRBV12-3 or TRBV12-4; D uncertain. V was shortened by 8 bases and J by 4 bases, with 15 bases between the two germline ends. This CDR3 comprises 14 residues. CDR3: CASALTGVYNEQFF. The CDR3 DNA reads TGTGCCAGCGCCTTAACTGGGGTTTACAATGAGCAGTTCTTC.

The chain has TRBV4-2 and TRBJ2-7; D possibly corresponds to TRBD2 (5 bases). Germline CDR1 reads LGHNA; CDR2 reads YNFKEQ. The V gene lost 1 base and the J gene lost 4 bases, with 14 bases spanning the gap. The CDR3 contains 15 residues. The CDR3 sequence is CASSQGRSSAYEQYF. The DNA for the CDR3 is TGTGCCAGCAGCCAAGGGAGGTCTAGTGCGTACGAGCAGTACTTC.

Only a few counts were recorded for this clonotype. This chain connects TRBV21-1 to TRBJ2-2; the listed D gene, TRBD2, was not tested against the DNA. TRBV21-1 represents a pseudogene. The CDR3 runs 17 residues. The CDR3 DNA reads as TGTGCCAGCAGCAAGCTGATCGGGAGGACACCGCACCGGGGAGCTGTTTTT. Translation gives CASSKLIGRTPHRGAVF.

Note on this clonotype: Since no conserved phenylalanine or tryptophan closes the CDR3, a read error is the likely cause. As DNA, the CDR3 is TGCAGTGCTTTACCGGGACAGGGGGCATGGAACTATGGCTACACCTAC. The encoded protein is CSALPGQGAWNYGYTY. The chain links TRBV20-1 to TRBJ1-2; TRBD1 matches 12 bases. This CDR3 region has 16 residues. Germline V gene lookup returns CDR1 DFQATT and CDR2 SNEGSKA (reference sequence). The ends lost 5 bases at V and 2 bases at J; junction bases unmatched: 9.

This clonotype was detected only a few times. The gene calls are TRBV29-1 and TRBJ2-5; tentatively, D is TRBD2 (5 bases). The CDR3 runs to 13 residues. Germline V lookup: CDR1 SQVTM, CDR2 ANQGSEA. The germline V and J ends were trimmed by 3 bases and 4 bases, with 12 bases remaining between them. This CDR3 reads CSVDRGLRETQYF. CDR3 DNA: TGCAGCGTTGATCGAGGGCTCCGAGAGACCCAGTACTTC. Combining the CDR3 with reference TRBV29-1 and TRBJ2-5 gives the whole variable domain SAVISQKPSRDICQRGTSLTIQCQVDSQVTMMFWYRQQPGQSLTLIATANQGSEATYESGFVIDKFPISRPNLTFSTLTVSNMSPEDSSIYLCSVDRGLRETQYFGPGTRLLVL.

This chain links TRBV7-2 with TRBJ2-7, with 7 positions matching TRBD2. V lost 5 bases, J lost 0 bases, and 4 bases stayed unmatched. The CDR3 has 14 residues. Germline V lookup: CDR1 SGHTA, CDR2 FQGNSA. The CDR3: CASSPREGSYEQYF. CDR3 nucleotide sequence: TGTGCCAGCAGCCCGAGGGAGGGCTCCTACGAGCAGTACTTC.